This is a list of T cell receptor beta chains from one sample in a study of blood T cell repertoires in COVID-19. Generated by immunoSEQ multiplex PCR, the TCRdb table keeps only in-frame clones and is missing some. The table has some 300,000 clones, around 86% seen once. Sequencing was carried out using PBMCs or T cells enriched from blood (not recorded which). These receptors were taken from a man aged 25-40 years who had recovered from COVID-19. The CDR3 runs from the conserved cysteine through the conserved F or W. Clone sizes are given selectively: once, few, many, or a class where the clone is expanded.

CATSDDRVYHEQYF | TRBV24-1 | NA | TRBJ2-7
CASSPWDRTMNTEAFF | TRBV6-6 | NA | TRBJ1-1
CASSSGGPYGYTF | TRBV7-8 | NA | TRBJ1-2
CASSLEGRGGYTF | TRBV7-9 | NA | TRBJ1-2
CASSQVRGVSYNSPLHF | TRBV14 | NA | TRBJ1-6
CASRGLAGLTDTQYF | TRBV5-1 | NA | TRBJ2-3
CASSLALQGAIYGYTF | TRBV5-4 | NA | TRBJ1-2
CASSWVSGGPGAPLHF | TRBV6-5 | NA | TRBJ1-6
CASSLAFMVAGSTDTQYF | TRBV5-1 | NA | TRBJ2-3
CASSLELGGRAKNIQYF | TRBV7-2 | NA | TRBJ2-4
CSVAQVEAFF | TRBV29-1 | NA | TRBJ1-1
CATSDQGRSSYNEQFF | TRBV24-1 | NA | TRBJ2-1
CASSLFAENYGYTF | TRBV28 | NA | TRBJ1-2
CASSPPLAGGMNEQFF | TRBV7-9 | once | TRBJ2-1
CASSRTGGVSGNTIYF | TRBV7-9 | few | TRBJ1-3
CASSDSGQGVQSSYEQYF | TRBV25-1 | NA | TRBJ2-7
CASSRGLKETQYF | TRBV5-4 | NA | TRBJ2-5
CASWSVAGGRYEQYF | TRBV6-5 | NA | TRBJ2-7
CASSELAGEGHEQFF | TRBV6-4 | NA | TRBJ2-1
CARRDGGFGEKLFF | TRBV5-1 | NA | TRBJ1-4
CASSDRISEKLFF | TRBV28 | NA | TRBJ1-4
CASSSGLAGEQYF | TRBV7-2 | NA | TRBJ2-7
CASSDLTAPGANVLTF | TRBV19 | NA | TRBJ2-6
CASSDRGLSSGANVLTF | TRBV6-1 | few | TRBJ2-6
CAAIGGFRELFF | TRBV28 | NA | TRBJ2-2
CASSLDRGAGKLFF | TRBV11-2 | NA | TRBJ1-4
CASSPRRDRGNTEAFF | TRBV4-1 | NA | TRBJ1-1